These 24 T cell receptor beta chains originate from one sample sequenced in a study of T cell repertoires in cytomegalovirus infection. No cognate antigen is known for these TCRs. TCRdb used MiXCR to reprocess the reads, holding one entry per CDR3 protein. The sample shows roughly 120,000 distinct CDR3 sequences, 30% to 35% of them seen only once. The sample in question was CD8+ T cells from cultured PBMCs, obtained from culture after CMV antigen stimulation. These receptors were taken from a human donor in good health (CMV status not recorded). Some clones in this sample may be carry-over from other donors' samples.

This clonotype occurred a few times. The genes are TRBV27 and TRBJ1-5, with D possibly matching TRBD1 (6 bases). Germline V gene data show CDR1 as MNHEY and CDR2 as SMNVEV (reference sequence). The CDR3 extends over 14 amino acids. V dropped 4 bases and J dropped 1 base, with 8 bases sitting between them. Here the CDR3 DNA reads TGTGCCAGCAGTTCCCAGGGGAGCAATCAGCCCCAGCATTTT. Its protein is CASSSQGSNQPQHF.

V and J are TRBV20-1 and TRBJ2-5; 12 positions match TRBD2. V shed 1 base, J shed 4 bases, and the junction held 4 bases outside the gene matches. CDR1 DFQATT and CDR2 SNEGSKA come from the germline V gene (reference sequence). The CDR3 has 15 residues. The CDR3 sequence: CSARGATSGGETQYF. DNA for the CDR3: TGCAGTGCTAGAGGGGCGACTAGCGGGGGAGAGACCCAGTACTTC.

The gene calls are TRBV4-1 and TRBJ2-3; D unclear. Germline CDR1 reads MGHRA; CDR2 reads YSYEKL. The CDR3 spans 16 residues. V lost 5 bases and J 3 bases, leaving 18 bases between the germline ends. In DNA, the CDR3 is TGCGCCAGCAGCGCACGGGCCCAAATGAGAACAGATACGCAGTATTTT. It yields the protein CASSARAQMRTDTQYF.

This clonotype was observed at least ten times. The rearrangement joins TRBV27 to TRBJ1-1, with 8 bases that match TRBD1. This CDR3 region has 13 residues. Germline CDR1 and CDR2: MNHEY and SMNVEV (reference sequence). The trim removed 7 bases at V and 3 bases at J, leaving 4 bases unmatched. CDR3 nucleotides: TGTGCCAGCATGTACAGGGGGTACACTGAAGCTTTCTTT. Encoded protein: CASMYRGYTEAFF.

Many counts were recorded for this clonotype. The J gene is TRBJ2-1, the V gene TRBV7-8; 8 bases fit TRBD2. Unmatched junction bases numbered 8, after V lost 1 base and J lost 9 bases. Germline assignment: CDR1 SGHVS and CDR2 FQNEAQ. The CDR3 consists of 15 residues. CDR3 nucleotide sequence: TGTGCCAGCAGCTTAGGGGCAGGACTAGCCTCTGAGCAGTTCTTC. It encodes CASSLGAGLASEQFF. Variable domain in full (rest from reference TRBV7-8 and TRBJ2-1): GAGVSQSPRYKVAKRGQDVALRCDPISGHVSLFWYQQALGQGPEFLTYFQNEAQLDKSGLPSDRFFAERPEGSVSTLKIQRTQQEDSAVYLCASSLGAGLASEQFFGPGTRLTVL.

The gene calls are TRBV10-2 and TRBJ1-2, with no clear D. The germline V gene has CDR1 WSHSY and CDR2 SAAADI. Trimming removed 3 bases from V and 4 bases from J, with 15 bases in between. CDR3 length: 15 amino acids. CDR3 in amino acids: CASSETADGIYGYTF. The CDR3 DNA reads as TGCGCCAGCAGTGAAACAGCGGACGGAATCTATGGCTACACCTTC.

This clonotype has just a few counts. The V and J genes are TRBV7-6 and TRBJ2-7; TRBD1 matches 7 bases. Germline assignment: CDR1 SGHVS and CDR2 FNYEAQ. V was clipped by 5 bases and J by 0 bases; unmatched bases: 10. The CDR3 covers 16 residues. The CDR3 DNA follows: TGTGCCAGCAGCCCGAGGGACAGCTGGTCCTCCTACGAGCAGTACTTC. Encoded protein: CASSPRDSWSSYEQYF.

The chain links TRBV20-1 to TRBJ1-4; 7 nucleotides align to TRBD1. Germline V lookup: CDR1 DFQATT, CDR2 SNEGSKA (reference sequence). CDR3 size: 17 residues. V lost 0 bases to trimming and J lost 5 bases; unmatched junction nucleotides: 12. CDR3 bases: TGCAGTGCTAGAGATCCCAGGGGGTCCAGCGGGAATGAAAAACTGTTTTTT. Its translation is CSARDPRGSSGNEKLFF.

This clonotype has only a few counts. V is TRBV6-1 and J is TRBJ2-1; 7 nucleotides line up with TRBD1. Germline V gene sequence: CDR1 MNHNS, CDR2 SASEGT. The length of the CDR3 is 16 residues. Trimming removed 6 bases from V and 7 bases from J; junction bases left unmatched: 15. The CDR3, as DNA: TGTGCCAGCAGCTGGGAACCGGGACAGCCAAAAAATGAGCAGTTCTTC. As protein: CASSWEPGQPKNEQFF.

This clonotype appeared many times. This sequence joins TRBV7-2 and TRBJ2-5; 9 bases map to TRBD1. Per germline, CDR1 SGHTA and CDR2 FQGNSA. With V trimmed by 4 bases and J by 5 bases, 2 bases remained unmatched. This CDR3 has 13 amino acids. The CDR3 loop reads CASSYRGRETQYF. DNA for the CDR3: TGTGCCAGCAGCTACAGGGGGCGGGAGACCCAGTACTTC. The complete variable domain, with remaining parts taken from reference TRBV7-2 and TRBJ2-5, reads GAGVSQSPSNKVTEKGKDVELRCDPISGHTALYWYRQSLGQGLEFLIYFQGNSAPDKSGLPSDRFSAERTGGSVSTLTIQRTQQEDSAVYLCASSYRGRETQYFGPGTRLLVL.

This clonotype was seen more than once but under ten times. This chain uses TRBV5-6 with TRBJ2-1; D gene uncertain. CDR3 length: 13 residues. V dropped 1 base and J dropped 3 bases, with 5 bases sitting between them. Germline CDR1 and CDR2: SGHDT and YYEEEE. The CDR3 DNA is TGTGCCAGCAGCTTGAAGGTCTACAATGAGCAGTTCTTC. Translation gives CASSLKVYNEQFF.

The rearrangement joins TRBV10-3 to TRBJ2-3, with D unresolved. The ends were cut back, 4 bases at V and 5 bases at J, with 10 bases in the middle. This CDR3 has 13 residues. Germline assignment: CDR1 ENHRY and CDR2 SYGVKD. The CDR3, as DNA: TGTGCCATCAGTGCCGCCCCCGAAGATACGCAGTATTTT. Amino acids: CAISAAPEDTQYF.

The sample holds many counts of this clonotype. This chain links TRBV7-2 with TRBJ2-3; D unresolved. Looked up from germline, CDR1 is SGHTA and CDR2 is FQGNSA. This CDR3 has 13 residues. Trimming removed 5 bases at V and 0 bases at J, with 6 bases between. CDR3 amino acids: CASSLLSTDTQYF. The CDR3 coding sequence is TGTGCCAGCAGCCTTTTGAGCACAGATACGCAGTATTTT. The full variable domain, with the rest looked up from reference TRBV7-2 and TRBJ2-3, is GAGVSQSPSNKVTEKGKDVELRCDPISGHTALYWYRQSLGQGLEFLIYFQGNSAPDKSGLPSDRFSAERTGGSVSTLTIQRTQQEDSAVYLCASSLLSTDTQYFGPGTRLTVL.

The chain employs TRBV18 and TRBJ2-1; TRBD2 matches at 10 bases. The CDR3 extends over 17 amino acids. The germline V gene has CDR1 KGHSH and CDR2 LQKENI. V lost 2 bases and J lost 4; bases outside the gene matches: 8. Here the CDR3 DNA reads TGTGCCAGCTCACCAGGCGAGCGGGGGGGCGGTTACAATGAGCAGTTCTTC. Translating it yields CASSPGERGGGYNEQFF. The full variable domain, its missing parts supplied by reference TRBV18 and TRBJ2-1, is NAGVMQNPRHLVRRRGQEARLRCSPMKGHSHVYWYRQLPEEGLKFMVYLQKENIIDESGMPKERFSAEFPKEGPSILRIQQVVRGDSAAYFCASSPGERGGGYNEQFFGPGTRLTVL.

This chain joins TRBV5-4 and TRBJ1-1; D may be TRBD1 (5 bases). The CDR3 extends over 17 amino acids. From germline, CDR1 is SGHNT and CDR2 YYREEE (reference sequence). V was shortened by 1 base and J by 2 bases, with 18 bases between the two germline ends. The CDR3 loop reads CASSLWGSPNGNTEAFF. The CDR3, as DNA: TGTGCCAGCAGCTTGTGGGGCAGCCCCAACGGAAACACTGAAGCTTTCTTT.

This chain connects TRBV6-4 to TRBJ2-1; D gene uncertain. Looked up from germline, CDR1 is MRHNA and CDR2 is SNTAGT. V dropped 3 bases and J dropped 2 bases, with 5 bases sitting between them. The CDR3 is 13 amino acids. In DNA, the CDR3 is TGTGCCAGCAGTGAACTGCCCTACAATGAGCAGTTCTTC. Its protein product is CASSELPYNEQFF.

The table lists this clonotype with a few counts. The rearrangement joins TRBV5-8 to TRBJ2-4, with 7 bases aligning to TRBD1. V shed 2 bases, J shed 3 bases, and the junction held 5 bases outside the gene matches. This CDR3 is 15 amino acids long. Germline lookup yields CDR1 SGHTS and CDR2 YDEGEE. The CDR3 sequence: CASSFGWDSKNIQYF. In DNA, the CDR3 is TGTGCCAGCAGCTTTGGATGGGACAGCAAAAACATTCAGTACTTC.

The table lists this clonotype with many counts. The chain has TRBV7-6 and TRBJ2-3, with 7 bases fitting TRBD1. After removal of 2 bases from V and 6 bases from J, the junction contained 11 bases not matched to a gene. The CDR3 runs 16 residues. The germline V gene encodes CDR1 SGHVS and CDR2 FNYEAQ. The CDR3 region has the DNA TGTGCCAGCAGCTTACCCCGGGACAGCGCCCAGGATACGCAGTATTTT. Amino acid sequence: CASSLPRDSAQDTQYF.

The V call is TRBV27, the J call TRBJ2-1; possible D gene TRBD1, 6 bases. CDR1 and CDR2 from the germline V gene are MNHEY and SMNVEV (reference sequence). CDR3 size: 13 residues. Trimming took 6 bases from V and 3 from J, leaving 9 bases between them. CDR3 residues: CASRDSLYNEQFF. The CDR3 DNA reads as TGTGCCAGCAGGGACAGCCTCTACAATGAGCAGTTCTTC.

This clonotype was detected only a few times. Written as DNA, the CDR3 is TGTGCCAGCAGCCTACAAGGACAGCTACAAGAGACCCAGTACTTC. It specifies CASSLQGQLQETQYF. The rearrangement links TRBV7-4 to TRBJ2-5; D is perhaps TRBD1 (6 bases). CDR1 and CDR2 (germline): SGHVT, SQSDAQ. This CDR3 has 15 residues. Trimming took 5 bases from V and 2 from J, leaving 15 bases between them.

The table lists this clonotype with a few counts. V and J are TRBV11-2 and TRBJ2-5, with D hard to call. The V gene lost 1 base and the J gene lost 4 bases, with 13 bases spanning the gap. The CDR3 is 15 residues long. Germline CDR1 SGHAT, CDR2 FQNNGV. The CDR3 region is CASSLVPGLGETQYF. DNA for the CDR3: TGTGCCAGCAGCTTAGTACCCGGGTTAGGAGAGACCCAGTACTTC.

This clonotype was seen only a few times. CDR3 in amino acids: CSARWGSLGPQHF. The CDR3 DNA is TGCAGTGCTAGATGGGGCAGCCTGGGGCCCCAGCATTTT. The rearrangement links TRBV20-1 to TRBJ1-5, with D maybe TRBD1 (5 bases). CDR1 and CDR2 from the germline V gene are DFQATT and SNEGSKA (reference sequence). This CDR3 is 13 amino acids long. Trimming took 2 bases from V and 9 from J, leaving 14 bases between them.

The CDR3 here is CASSLGPGHYGYTF. Written as DNA, the CDR3 is TGTGCCAGCAGCCTCGGTCCGGGCCACTATGGCTACACCTTC. The genes are TRBV6-2 or TRBV6-3 and TRBJ1-2, with no clear D. Trimming removed 6 bases at V and 3 bases at J, with 14 bases between. CDR3 length equals 14 residues. The germline CDR1 and CDR2 sequences are MNHEY and SVGEGT.

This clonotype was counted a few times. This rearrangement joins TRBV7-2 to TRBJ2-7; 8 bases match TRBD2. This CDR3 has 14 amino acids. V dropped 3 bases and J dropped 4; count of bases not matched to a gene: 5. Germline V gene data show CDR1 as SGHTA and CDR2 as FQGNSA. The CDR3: CASSLLTSDYEQYF. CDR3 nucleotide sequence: TGTGCCAGCAGCTTGTTGACTAGCGATTACGAGCAGTACTTC.